This TCR beta chain was sequenced during a study of shared clonotypes between healthy human individuals. Study background: Each donor contributed plates that comprised three CD4 naive, three CD4 memory, two CD8 naive and one CD8 memory.

The CDR3 sequence is 13 residues long. Germline CDR1 and CDR2: SQVTM and ANQGSEA. V was pared by 7 bases and J by 5 bases, with 8 bases of the junction left unmatched. General study results and limits: Clonotype sharing among donors was expected to depend on sequencing depth.

Over several immunoSEQ plates, each subset's genomic DNA was distributed in even portions. Profiling relied on immunoSEQ multiplex PCR, and the TCRdb table lists in-frame clones only, not all of them. The sample records 2,500,000 or so clones, 90% to 95% being singletons. With regard to this clone: Its antigen is not identified.

The chain couples TRBV29-1 to TRBJ2-3, with 8 bases that match TRBD1. This clonotype was obtained from a man aged 18 to 30 in good health. Sequencing was done on a sample of naive CD4+ T cells sorted from blood. The subset here: CD45RA+ positively selected. The CDR3 DNA reads as TGCAGCGCCATGCAGGGGGCTGGAGATACGCAGTATTTT. Its protein product is CSAMQGAGDTQYF.